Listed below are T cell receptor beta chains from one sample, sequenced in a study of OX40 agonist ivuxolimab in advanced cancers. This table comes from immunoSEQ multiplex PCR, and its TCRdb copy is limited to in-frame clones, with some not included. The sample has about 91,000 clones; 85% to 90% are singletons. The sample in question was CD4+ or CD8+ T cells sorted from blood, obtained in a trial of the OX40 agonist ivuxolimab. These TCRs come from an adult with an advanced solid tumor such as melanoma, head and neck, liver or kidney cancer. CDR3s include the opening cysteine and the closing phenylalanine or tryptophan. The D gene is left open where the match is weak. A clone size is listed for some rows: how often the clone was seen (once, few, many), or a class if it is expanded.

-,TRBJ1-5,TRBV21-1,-,TGTGCCAGCAGCAATGGGCCAGGCGGGTACCAGCCCCAGCATTTT,CASSNGPGGYQPQHF
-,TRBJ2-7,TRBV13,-,TGTGCCAGCAGCTTAAAACTTTCCTACGAGCAGTACTTC,CASSLKLSYEQYF
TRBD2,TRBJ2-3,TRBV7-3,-,TGTGCCAGCAGCTCCACAGCGGGAGCGGGAGATACGCAGTATTTT,CASSSTAGAGDTQYF
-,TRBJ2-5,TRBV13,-,TGTGCCAGCAGCTTAGGCCTGCGGACACGAGAGACCCAGTACTTC,CASSLGLRTRETQYF
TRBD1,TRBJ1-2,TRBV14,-,TGTGCCAGCAGCCTCTTAACAGGGGCCGATGACTATGGCTACACCTTC,CASSLLTGADDYGYTF
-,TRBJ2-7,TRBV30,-,TGTGCCTGGAGTGGAATCGGCGCCAAGACAGGACAATACTACGAGCAGTACTTC,CAWSGIGAKTGQYYEQYF
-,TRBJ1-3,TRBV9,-,TGTGCCAGCAGCCCCGACGGCAGCTCTGGAAACACCATATATTTT,CASSPDGSSGNTIYF
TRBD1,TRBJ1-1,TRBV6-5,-,TGTGCCAGCAGCGAACAGGGGCCGAACACTGAAGCTTTCTTT,CASSEQGPNTEAFF
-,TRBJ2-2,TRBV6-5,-,TGTGCCAGCAGACCCCCCGGGATCGCGGGGGAGCTGTTTTTT,CASRPPGIAGELFF
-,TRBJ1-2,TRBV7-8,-,TGTGCCAGCAGCTTAGAGGGGGGCCATTTCGGCTATGGCTACACCTTC,CASSLEGGHFGYGYTF
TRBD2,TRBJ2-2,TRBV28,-,TGTGCCTCCCTCGCTAGCGGGAGGAACACCGGGGAGCTGTTTTTT,CASLASGRNTGELFF
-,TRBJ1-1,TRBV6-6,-,TGTGCCAGCAGTCAACAGGGTGGCACTGAAGCTTTCTTT,CASSQQGGTEAFF
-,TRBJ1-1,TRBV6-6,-,TGTGCCAGCAAACAGGGAGATAACAGGGCATTAGCTTTCTTT,CASKQGDNRALAFF
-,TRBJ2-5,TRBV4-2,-,TGTGCCAGCAGCCAAGATTCCATAAAAGAGACCCAGTACTTC,CASSQDSIKETQYF
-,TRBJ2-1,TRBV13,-,TGTGCCAGCAGCCCCCGTCTAGCCTCGGATGAGCAGTTCTTC,CASSPRLASDEQFF
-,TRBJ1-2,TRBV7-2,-,TGTGCCAGCAGCTCGTCATACACTGGCTACACCTTC,CASSSSYTGYTF
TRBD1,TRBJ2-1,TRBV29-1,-,TGCAGCGTGGGACAGACATACAATGAGCAGTTCTTC,CSVGQTYNEQFF
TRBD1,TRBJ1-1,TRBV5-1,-,TGCGCCAGCAGACCACAGGGGAGGACTGAAGCTTTCTTT,CASRPQGRTEAFF
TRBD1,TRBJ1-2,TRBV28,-,TGTGCCAGCACCTTCGGACAGGGGACCTTTCAATATGGCTACACCTTC,CASTFGQGTFQYGYTF
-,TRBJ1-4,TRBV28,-,TGTGCCAGCAGTCCCCTGGCTGAGGGGGCAACTAATGAAAAACTGTTTTTT,CASSPLAEGATNEKLFF
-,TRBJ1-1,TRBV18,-,TGTGCCAGCTCACCACCCGTCCGGGTCACTGAAGCTTTCTTT,CASSPPVRVTEAFF
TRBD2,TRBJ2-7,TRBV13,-,TGTGCCAGCAGCCCGGGACTAGCGGGAAACTACGAGCAGTACTTC,CASSPGLAGNYEQYF
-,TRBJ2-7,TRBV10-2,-,TGCGCCAGCAGATCGAACAGGCCCGGGACCTACGAGCAGTACTTC,CASRSNRPGTYEQYF
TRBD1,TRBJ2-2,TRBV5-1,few,TGCGCCAGCAGCGGAGGACAGGGGGCAATAGCCGGGGAGCTGTTTTTT,CASSGGQGAIAGELFF
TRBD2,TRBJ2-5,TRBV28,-,TGTGCCAGCATCGCTCCCGGACTAGCCCAAGAGACCCAGTACTTC,CASIAPGLAQETQYF
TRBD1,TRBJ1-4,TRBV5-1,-,TGCGCCAGCAGCTTGTCCCCATCAGGGGGTACAAATGAAAAACTGTTTTTT,CASSLSPSGGTNEKLFF
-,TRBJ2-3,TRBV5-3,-,TGTGCCAGAATCAACGGTAGGGGGGATACGCAGTATTTT,CARINGRGDTQYF
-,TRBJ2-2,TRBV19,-,TGTGCCAGTACACAACAGGGGAACACCGGGGAGCTGTTTTTT,CASTQQGNTGELFF
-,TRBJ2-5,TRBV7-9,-,TGTGCCAGCAGCTTAGCAGGAGCACAAGAGACCCAGTACTTC,CASSLAGAQETQYF